This T cell receptor beta chain was captured by sequencing in a study of radiation and T cells in renal cell carcinoma. The sample's time point: baseline pretreatment blood. Treatment reported: 15 Gy SBRT to primary tumor, nephrectomy 4 weeks later. The CDR3 contains 15 residues. V lost 1 base, J lost 15 bases, and 15 bases stayed unmatched. CDR1 is LNHDA and CDR2 is SQIVND in the germline V gene (reference sequence). Generated by immunoSEQ multiplex PCR, the TCRdb table keeps only in-frame clones and is missing some. The sample holds 45,000 or so clones; about 83% are singletons and the top ten take 30% to 35%.

This sequence originates from a woman between 70 and 85 years old with renal cell carcinoma. The source material was blood, sampled from a patient whose treatment included radiotherapy and nephrectomy. The rearrangement links TRBV19 to TRBJ2-4; 7 bases map to TRBD2. CDR3 residues: CASSIGFGRTPRRYF. In nucleotides, the CDR3 is TGTGCCAGTAGTATAGGGTTCGGGAGGACACCACGGAGGTACTTC.